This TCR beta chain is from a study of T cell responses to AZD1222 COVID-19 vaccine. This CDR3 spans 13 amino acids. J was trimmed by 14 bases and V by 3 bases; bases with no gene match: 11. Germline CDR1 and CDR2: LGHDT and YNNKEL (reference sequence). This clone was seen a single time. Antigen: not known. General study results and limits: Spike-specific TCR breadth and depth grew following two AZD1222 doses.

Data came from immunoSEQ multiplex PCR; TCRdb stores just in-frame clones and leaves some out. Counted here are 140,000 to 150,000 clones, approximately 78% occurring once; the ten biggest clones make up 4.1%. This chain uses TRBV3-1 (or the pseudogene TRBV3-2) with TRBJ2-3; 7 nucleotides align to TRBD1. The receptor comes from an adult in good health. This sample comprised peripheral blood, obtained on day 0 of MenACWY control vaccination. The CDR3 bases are TGTGCCAGCAGCCATCTCCAGGGGGATCCACCGTATTTT. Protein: CASSHLQGDPPYF.